Listed below are T cell receptor beta chains from one sample, sequenced in a study of neoadjuvant anti-PD-1 for oral cavity cancer. Profiled with immunoSEQ multiplex PCR; TCRdb holds only in-frame clones, not every one. This sample has some 15,000 clones, with about three quarters found just once. Sequenced here: PBMCs, sampled after nivolumab (anti-PD-1) treatment. These receptors came from a person between 40 and 80 years old with oral cavity squamous cell carcinoma. CDR3s include the opening cysteine and the closing phenylalanine or tryptophan. A D gene is named only where the DNA matches it firmly. Expanded clones are given a class, and other clones once, few, many or no size at all.

abundance	v_gene	j_gene	d_gene	CDR3nt	CDR3aa
NA	TRBV27	TRBJ2-1	NA	TGTGCCAGCAGTTTATCTCCATCAAATGAGCAGTTCTTC	CASSLSPSNEQFF
NA	TRBV19	TRBJ2-1	TRBD2	TGTGCCAGTAGCCCCGGGATTCTCGGGGGGAATGAGCAGTTCTTC	CASSPGILGGNEQFF
NA	TRBV6-5	TRBJ1-3	TRBD1	TGTGCCAGCAGTCCAGGGGGAGCATCTGGAAACACCATATATTTT	CASSPGGASGNTIYF
NA	TRBV4-2	TRBJ2-1	TRBD2	TGTGCCAGCAGCCAGAGTCAGAGCGGGGGGAGCTCCTACAATGAGCAGTTCTTC	CASSQSQSGGSSYNEQFF
NA	TRBV10-1	TRBJ1-2	NA	TGCGCCAGCAGTGGTGGGCGGGGGCCTAACTATGGCTACACCTTC	CASSGGRGPNYGYTF
NA	TRBV29-1	TRBJ2-1	TRBD2	TGCAGCGGGACTAGCGGGAGGGCCGATGAGCAGTTCTTC	CSGTSGRADEQFF
NA	TRBV29-1	TRBJ2-7	NA	TGCAGCGTTTTCAGTCACGAGCAGTACTTC	CSVFSHEQYF
NA	TRBV5-1	TRBJ1-2	NA	TGCGCCAGCAGCTTGGGGGGGAACTATGGCTACACCTTC	CASSLGGNYGYTF
NA	TRBV10-3	TRBJ1-1	NA	TGTGCCATCGCCACCGGGACGGAGACTGAAGCTTTCTTT	CAIATGTETEAFF
NA	TRBV6-1	TRBJ1-2	TRBD1	TGTGCCAGCAGTCGGAGGGGGCACTATGGCTACACCTTC	CASSRRGHYGYTF
NA	TRBV29-1	TRBJ2-7	TRBD1	TGCAGCGTTGAGACAGGGAGCTCCTACGAGCAGTACTTC	CSVETGSSYEQYF
NA	TRBV28	TRBJ2-3	NA	TGTGCCAGCAACGTCAGGGGCCTGAGCACAGATACGCAGTATTTT	CASNVRGLSTDTQYF
NA	TRBV7-8	TRBJ2-7	NA	TGTGCCAGCAGCTTAGCCCACACCTACGAGCAGTACTTC	CASSLAHTYEQYF
NA	TRBV5-6	TRBJ2-7	TRBD2	TGTGCCAGCAGCTTTTTTCAGGGAGGGAACTACGAGCAGTACTTC	CASSFFQGGNYEQYF
NA	TRBV10-3	TRBJ2-1	TRBD2	TGTGCCACCCAGGGGACTAGCGGGAGGGTTGAGCAGTTCTTC	CATQGTSGRVEQFF
NA	TRBV7-3	TRBJ2-1	NA	TGTGCCAGCAGCTTTGGGGGAGATTACAATGAGCAGTTCTTC	CASSFGGDYNEQFF
NA	TRBV14	TRBJ2-1	NA	TGTGCCAGCAGCCAAGATCGGATAGCGGTTTACAATGAGCAGTTCTTC	CASSQDRIAVYNEQFF
NA	TRBV11-2	TRBJ1-3	TRBD1	TGTGCCAGCAGCCCTCAGGGGGGATCTGGAAACACCACATATTTT	CASSPQGGSGNTTYF
few	TRBV5-1	TRBJ2-1	NA	TGCGCCAGCAGCTTGTGGAGCGGGCACAATGAGCAGTTCTTC	CASSLWSGHNEQFF
NA	TRBV21-1	TRBJ2-7	NA	TGTGCCAGCAGCAAACCGGACAGTAACTACGAGCAGTACTTC	CASSKPDSNYEQYF
NA	TRBV4-2	TRBJ2-1	TRBD2	TGTGCCAGCAGCCAAACGGGACTAGCGGGAGGGACCTCCTACAATGAGCAGTTCTTC	CASSQTGLAGGTSYNEQFF
NA	TRBV30	TRBJ1-1	NA	TGTGCCTGGAAAAGAGGGAACACTGAAGCTTTCTTT	CAWKRGNTEAFF
once	TRBV13	TRBJ2-2	NA	TGTGCCAGCAGCCCCCCCAGGGGTACCGGGGAGCTGTTTTTT	CASSPPRGTGELFF
once	TRBV2	TRBJ2-7	NA	TGTGCCAGCTACCCCGGGACAACCTACGAGCAGTACTTC	CASYPGTTYEQYF
few	TRBV5-1	TRBJ2-7	NA	TGCGCCAGCACCTTCCGGGACGGGTCCTACGAGCAGTACTTC	CASTFRDGSYEQYF
few	TRBV4-2	TRBJ2-7	NA	TGTGCCAGCAGGCAGGGAGAGGGGCAGCCCTACGAGCAGTACTTC	CASRQGEGQPYEQYF
NA	TRBV5-3	TRBJ1-4	NA	TGTGGGGGAAGGGAAAAACTGTTTTTT	CGGREKLFF
NA	TRBV19	TRBJ1-1	NA	TGTGCCAGTAGGGGGGGGACGGCTATGAACACTGAAGCTTTCTTT	CASRGGTAMNTEAFF
NA	TRBV10-1	TRBJ2-5	NA	TGCGCCAGCAGTGAGAGCTACGAGACCCAGTACTTC	CASSESYETQYF
few	TRBV7-9	TRBJ1-1	NA	TGTGCCAGCAGCTTAACCGACAGTAACACTGAAGCTTTCTTT	CASSLTDSNTEAFF
NA	TRBV29-1	TRBJ2-1	NA	TGCAGCGTTGAAGTCTCCAGGTCCTACAATGAGCAGTTCTTC	CSVEVSRSYNEQFF
NA	TRBV9	TRBJ2-5	TRBD2	TGTGCCAGCAGCGTAGTCGGATCACGGCTAGCGGGAGCTCTCCAAGAGACCCAGTACTTC	CASSVVGSRLAGALQETQYF
NA	TRBV6-6	TRBJ2-1	NA	TGTGCCAGCAGTTACCGACTATCACCTTACAATGAGCAGTTCTTC	CASSYRLSPYNEQFF
few	TRBV7-9	TRBJ1-1	TRBD1	TGTGCCAGCAGCTTAGGGGACAGGGAGGTCACTGAAGCTTTCTTT	CASSLGDREVTEAFF
NA	TRBV25-1	TRBJ2-2	TRBD2	TGTGCCAGCAGTGAATTTCGCGGGAGGGCCGGGGAGCTGTTTTTT	CASSEFRGRAGELFF
NA	TRBV9	TRBJ2-3	TRBD1	TGTGCCAGCAGCGCACAGGGGGCGGTAGGGGATACGCAGTATTTT	CASSAQGAVGDTQYF
few	TRBV14	TRBJ2-1	NA	TGTGCCAGCAGCCAAATTTGGGGTTTTTCAACTGGCTACAATGAGCAGTTCTTC	CASSQIWGFSTGYNEQFF
NA	TRBV5-1	TRBJ2-5	NA	TGCGCCAGCAGCTTGTTACGGTTGGAGAAGACCCAGTACTTC	CASSLLRLEKTQYF
NA	TRBV19	TRBJ1-1	NA	TGTGCCAGTAGTATAGATCAGAGGGCGGGGACTGAAGCTTTCTTT	CASSIDQRAGTEAFF
NA	TRBV4-1	TRBJ2-1	TRBD2	TGCGCCAGCAGCCGGGACGGGACTAGCGGGAGGGCCCGGTCCTACAATGAGCAGTTCTTC	CASSRDGTSGRARSYNEQFF
NA	TRBV18	TRBJ2-7	NA	TGTGCCAGCTCACCCTATGAGGGGACCTCCTACGAGCAGTACTTC	CASSPYEGTSYEQYF
NA	TRBV6-1	TRBJ2-3	TRBD1	TGTGCCAGCAAAAGGGCTGCACAGGGGGATACGCAGTATTTT	CASKRAAQGDTQYF
once	TRBV4-1	TRBJ2-3	NA	TGCGCCAGCAGCTCGATTAGCACAGATACGCAGTATTTT	CASSSISTDTQYF
NA	TRBV27	TRBJ2-1	TRBD1	TGTGCCAGCAGTTTGAGGACAGGTCGCCACAATGAGCAGTTCTTC	CASSLRTGRHNEQFF
NA	TRBV7-6	TRBJ2-3	NA	TGTGCCAGCAGCTTATCAGATACGCAGTATTTT	CASSLSDTQYF